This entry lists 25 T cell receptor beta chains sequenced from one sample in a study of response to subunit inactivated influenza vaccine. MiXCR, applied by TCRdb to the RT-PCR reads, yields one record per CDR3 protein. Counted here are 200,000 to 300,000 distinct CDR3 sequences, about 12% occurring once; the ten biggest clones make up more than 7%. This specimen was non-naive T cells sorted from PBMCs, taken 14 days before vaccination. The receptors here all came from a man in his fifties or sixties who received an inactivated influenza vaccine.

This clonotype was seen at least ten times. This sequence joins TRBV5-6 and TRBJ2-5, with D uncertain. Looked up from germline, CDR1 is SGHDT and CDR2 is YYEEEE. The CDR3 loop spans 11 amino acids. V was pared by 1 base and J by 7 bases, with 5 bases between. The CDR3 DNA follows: TGTGCCAGCAGCTTGTCTGGGACCCAGTACTTC. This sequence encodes CASSLSGTQYF.

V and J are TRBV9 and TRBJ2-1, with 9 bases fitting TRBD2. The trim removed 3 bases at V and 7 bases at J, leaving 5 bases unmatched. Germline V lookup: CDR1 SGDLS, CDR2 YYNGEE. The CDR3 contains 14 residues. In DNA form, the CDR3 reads TGTGCCAGCAGCGCGGGACTAGCTTGGAATGAGCAGTTCTTC. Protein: CASSAGLAWNEQFF.

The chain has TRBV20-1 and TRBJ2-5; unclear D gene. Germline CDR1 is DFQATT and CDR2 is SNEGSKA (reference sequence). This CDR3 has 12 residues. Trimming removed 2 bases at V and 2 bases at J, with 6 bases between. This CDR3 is CSARSRQETQYF. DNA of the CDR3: TGCAGTGCTAGATCCAGACAAGAGACCCAGTACTTC.

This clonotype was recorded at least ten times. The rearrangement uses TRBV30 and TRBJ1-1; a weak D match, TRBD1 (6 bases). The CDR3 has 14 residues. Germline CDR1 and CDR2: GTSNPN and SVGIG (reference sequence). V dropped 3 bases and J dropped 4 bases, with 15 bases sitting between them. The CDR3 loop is CAWRYYRGRTEAFF. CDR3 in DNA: TGTGCCTGGAGGTATTATCGGGGGCGCACTGAAGCTTTCTTT.

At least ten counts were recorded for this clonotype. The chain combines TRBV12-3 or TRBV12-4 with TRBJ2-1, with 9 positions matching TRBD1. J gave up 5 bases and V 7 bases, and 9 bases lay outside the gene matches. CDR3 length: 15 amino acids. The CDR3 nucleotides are TGTGCCAGCAAACCTACCGGGACAGGGAACAATGAGCAGTTCTTC. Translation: CASKPTGTGNNEQFF.

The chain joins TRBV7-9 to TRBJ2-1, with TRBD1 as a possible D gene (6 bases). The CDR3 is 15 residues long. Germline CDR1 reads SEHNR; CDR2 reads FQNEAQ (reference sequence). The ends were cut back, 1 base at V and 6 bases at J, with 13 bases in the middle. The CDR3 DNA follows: TGTGCCAGCAGCTTAGTTGGGGGCAGCGGCAATGAGCAGTTCTTC. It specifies CASSLVGGSGNEQFF.

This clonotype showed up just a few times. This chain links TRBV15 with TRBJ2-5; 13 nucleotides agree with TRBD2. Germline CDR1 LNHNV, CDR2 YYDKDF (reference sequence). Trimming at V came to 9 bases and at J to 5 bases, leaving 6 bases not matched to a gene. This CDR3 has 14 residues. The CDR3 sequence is CATLAGGPRETQYF. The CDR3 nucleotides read TGTGCCACACTAGCGGGAGGGCCCCGGGAGACCCAGTACTTC. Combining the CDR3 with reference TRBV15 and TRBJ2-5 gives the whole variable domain DAMVIQNPRYQVTQFGKPVTLSCSQTLNHNVMYWYQQKSSQAPKLLFHYYDKDFNNEADTPDNFQSRRPNTSFCFLDIRSPGLGDTAMYLCATLAGGPRETQYFGPGTRLLVL.

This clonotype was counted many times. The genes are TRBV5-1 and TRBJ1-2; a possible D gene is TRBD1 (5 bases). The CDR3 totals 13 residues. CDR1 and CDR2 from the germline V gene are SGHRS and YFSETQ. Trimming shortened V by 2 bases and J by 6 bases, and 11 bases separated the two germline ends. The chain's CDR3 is CASSLSGTDGYTF. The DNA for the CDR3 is TGCGCCAGCAGCTTATCGGGGACGGATGGCTACACCTTC.

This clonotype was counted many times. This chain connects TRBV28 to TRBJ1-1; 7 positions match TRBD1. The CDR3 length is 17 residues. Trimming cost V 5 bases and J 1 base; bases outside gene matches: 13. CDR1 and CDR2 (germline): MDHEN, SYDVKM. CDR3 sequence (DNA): TGTGCCAGCAGTAAGAGATCGACAGGGCGTAGGAACACTGAAGCTTTCTTT. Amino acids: CASSKRSTGRRNTEAFF. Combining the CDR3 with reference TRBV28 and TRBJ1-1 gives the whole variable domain DVKVTQSSRYLVKRTGEKVFLECVQDMDHENMFWYRQDPGLGLRLIYFSYDVKMKEKGDIPEGYSVSREKKERFSLILESASTNQTSMYLCASSKRSTGRRNTEAFFGQGTRLTVV.

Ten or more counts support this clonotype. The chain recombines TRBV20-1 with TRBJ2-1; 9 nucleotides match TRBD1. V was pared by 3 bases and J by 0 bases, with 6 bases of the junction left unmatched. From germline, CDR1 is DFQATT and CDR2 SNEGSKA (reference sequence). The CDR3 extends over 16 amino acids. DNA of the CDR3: TGCAGTGCTAGTGACAGGGGGGCAAGCTCCTACAATGAGCAGTTCTTC. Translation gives CSASDRGASSYNEQFF.

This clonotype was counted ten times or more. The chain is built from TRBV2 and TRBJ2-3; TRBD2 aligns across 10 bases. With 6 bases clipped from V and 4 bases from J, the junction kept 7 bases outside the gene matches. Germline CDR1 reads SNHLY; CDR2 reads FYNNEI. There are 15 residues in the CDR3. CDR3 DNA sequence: TGTGCCAGCAGCGGGGGGACTAGCGTCGCAGATACGCAGTATTTT. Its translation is CASSGGTSVADTQYF.

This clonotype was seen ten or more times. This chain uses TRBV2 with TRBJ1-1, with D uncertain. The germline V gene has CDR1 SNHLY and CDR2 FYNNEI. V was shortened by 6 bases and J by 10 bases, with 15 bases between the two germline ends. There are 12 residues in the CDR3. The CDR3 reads CASRGTPHGAFF. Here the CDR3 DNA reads TGTGCCAGCAGGGGCACCCCCCACGGAGCTTTCTTT.

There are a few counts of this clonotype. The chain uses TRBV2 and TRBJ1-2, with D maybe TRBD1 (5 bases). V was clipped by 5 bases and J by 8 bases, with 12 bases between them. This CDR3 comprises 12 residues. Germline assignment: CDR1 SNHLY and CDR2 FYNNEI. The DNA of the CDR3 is TGTGCCAGCAGTCTGGCAGGGTGGGGCTACACCTTC. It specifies CASSLAGWGYTF. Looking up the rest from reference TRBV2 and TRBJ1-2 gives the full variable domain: EPEVTQTPSHQVTQMGQEVILRCVPISNHLYFYWYRQILGQKVEFLVSFYNNEISEKSEIFDDQFSVERPDGSNFTLKIRSTKLEDSAMYFCASSLAGWGYTFGSGTRLTVV.

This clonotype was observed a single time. CDR3 in amino acids: CASSQERDPTYEQYF. In DNA, the CDR3 is TGCGCCAGCAGCCAAGAGAGGGACCCGACCTACGAGCAGTACTTC. The chain employs TRBV4-3 and TRBJ2-7; D is tentatively TRBD1 or TRBD2 (5 bases each). The CDR3 totals 15 residues. Per the germline V gene, CDR1 is LGHNA and CDR2 is YSLEER. V was clipped by 0 bases and J by 2 bases, with 11 bases between them.

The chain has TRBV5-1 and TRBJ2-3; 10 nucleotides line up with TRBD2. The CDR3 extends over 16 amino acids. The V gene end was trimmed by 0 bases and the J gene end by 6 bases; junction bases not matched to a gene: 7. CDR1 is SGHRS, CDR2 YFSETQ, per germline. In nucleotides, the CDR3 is TGCGCCAGCAGCTTGGCCGTAGCGGGAGGACAGGATACGCAGTATTTT. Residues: CASSLAVAGGQDTQYF.

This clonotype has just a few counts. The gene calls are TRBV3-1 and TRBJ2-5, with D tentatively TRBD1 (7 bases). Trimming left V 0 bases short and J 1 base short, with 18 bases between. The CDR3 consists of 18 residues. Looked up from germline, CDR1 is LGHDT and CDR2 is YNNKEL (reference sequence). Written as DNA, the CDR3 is TGTGCCAGCAGCCAAGATTTGGCCAGGGGGGACGTCCAAGAGACCCAGTACTTC. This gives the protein CASSQDLARGDVQETQYF.

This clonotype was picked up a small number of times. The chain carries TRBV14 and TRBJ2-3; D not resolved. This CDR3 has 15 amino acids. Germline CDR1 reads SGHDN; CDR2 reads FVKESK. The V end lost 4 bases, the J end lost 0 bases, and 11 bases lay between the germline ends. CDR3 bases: TGTGCCAGCAGCCCTCACCACTATAGCACAGATACGCAGTATTTT. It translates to CASSPHHYSTDTQYF.

CDR3 protein: CASSLDPRGGLAGNTIYF. In DNA, the CDR3 is TGTGCCAGCAGCTTAGATCCCAGGGGCGGATTAGCAGGAAACACCATATATTTT. The chain joins TRBV11-2 to TRBJ1-3, with D maybe TRBD1 (6 bases). CDR3 size: 18 residues. Germline V CDR1 and CDR2: SGHAT, FQNNGV. V lost 0 bases, J lost 4 bases, and 19 bases lay in between.

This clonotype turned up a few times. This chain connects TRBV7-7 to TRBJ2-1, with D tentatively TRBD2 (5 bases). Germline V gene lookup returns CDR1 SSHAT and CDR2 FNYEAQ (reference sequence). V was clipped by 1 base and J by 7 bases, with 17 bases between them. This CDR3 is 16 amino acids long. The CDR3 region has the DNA TGTGCCAGCAGCTTAGGGGAGAACTCCCTGGGGAATGAGCAGTTCTTC. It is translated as CASSLGENSLGNEQFF.

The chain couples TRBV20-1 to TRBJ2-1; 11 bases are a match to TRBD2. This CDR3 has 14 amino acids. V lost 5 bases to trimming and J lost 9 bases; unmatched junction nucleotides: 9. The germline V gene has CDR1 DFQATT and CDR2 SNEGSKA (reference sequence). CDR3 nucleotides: TGCAGTGCTGAAACTAGCGGGAGAGGCGGTGAGCAGTTCTTC. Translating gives CSAETSGRGGEQFF.

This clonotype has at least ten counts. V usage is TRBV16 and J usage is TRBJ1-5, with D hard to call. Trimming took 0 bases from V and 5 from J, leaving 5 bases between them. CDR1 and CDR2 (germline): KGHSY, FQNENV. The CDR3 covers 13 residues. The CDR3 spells CASSQSIDQPQHF. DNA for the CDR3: TGTGCCAGCAGCCAATCCATCGATCAGCCCCAGCATTTT.

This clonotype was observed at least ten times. CDR3 sequence reads: CASSLGSVGEQYF. The CDR3 nucleotides read TGTGCCAGCAGCTTAGGGTCTGTGGGCGAGCAGTACTTC. The V and J genes are TRBV11-3 and TRBJ2-7, with D hard to call. V gave up 1 base and J gave up 6 bases, with 10 bases separating them. The germline gives CDR1 SGHNT, CDR2 YENEEA. The CDR3 contains 13 residues.

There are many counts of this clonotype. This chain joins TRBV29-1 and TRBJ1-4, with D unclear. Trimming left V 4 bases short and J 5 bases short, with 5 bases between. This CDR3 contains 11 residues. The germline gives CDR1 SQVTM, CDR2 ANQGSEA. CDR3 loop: CSVVLNEKLFF. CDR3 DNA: TGCAGCGTTGTCCTGAATGAAAAACTGTTTTTT.

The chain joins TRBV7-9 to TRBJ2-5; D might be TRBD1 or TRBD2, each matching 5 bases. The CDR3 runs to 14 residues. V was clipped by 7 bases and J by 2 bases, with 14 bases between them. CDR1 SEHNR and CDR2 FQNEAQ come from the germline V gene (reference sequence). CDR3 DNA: TGTGCCAGCAACCCCGGGGCAGTTCAAGAGACCCAGTACTTC. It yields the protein CASNPGAVQETQYF.

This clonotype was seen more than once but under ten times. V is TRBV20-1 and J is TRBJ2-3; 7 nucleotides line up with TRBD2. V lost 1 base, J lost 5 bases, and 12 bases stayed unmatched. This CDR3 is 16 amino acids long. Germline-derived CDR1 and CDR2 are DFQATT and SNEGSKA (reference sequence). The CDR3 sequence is CSARGRPSGSRDTQYF. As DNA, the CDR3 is TGCAGTGCTAGAGGCCGTCCTAGCGGTAGTAGAGATACGCAGTATTTT.